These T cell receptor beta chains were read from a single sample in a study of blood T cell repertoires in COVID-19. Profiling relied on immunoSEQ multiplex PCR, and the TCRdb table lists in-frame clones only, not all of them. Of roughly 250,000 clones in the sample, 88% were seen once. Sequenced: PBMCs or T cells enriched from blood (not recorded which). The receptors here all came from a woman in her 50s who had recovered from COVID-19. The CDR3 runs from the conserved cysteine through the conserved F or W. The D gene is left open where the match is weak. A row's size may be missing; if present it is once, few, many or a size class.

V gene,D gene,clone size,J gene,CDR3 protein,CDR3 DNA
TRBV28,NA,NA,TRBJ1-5,CASSFRGSGQPQHF,TGTGCCAGCAGTTTTAGGGGGTCGGGTCAGCCCCAGCATTTT
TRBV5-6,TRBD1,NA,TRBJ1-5,CASSLAGSDRGNQPQHF,TGTGCCAGCAGCTTGGCCGGCAGTGACAGGGGCAATCAGCCCCAGCATTTT
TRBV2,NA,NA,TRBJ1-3,CASTVNGNTIYF,TGTGCCAGCACAGTAAATGGAAACACCATATATTTT
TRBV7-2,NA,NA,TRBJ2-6,CASSPQRGGANVLTF,TGTGCCAGCAGCCCCCAACGGGGAGGGGCCAACGTCCTGACTTTC
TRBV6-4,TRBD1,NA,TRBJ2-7,CASSRDRGSSNEQYF,TGTGCCAGCAGTCGGGACAGGGGGAGTTCGAACGAGCAGTACTTC
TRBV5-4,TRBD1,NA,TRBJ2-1,CASSFGTGVIYEQFF,TGTGCCAGCAGCTTTGGGACAGGGGTAATCTATGAGCAGTTCTTC
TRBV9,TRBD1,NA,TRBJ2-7,CASSVGMTGVSYEQYF,TGTGCCAGCAGCGTAGGGATGACAGGGGTTTCTTACGAGCAGTACTTC
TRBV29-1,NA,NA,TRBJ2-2,CSVGNGTIVGELFF,TGCAGCGTTGGGAACGGGACAATAGTAGGGGAGCTGTTTTTT
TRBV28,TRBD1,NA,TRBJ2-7,CASRGSDRGLWEQYF,TGTGCCAGCAGGGGCTCGGACAGGGGACTTTGGGAGCAGTACTTC
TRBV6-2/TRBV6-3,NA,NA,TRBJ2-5,CASSSGLQPNVQETQYF,TGTGCCAGCAGTTCGGGACTCCAGCCTAACGTCCAAGAGACCCAGTACTTC
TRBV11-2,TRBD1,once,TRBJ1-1,CASSLGQGREAFF,TGTGCCAGCAGCTTAGGACAGGGGCGGGAAGCTTTCTTT
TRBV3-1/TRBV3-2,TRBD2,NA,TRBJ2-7,CASSLRTSGNSYEQYF,TGTGCCAGCAGCCTTCGGACTAGCGGGAATTCCTACGAGCAGTACTTC
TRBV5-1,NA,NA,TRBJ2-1,CASSLQTSRNEQFF,TGCGCCAGCAGCTTACAGACTAGTCGGAATGAGCAGTTCTTC
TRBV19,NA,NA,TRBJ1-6,CASSIFRGNSPLHF,TGTGCCAGTAGTATATTTAGGGGTAATTCACCCCTCCACTTT
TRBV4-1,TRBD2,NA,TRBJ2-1,CASSSRWTSGGTNEQFF,TGCGCCAGCAGCTCCCGGTGGACTAGCGGGGGCACCAATGAGCAGTTCTTC
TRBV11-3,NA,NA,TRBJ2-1,CASSLVGVSSYNEQFF,TGTGCCAGCAGCTTAGTAGGGGTCAGCTCCTACAATGAGCAGTTCTTC
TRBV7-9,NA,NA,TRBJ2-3,CASSPKTGRQYF,TGTGCCAGCAGCCCTAAGACGGGAAGGCAGTATTTT
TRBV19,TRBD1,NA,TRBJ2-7,CASSPVETGVNEQYF,TGTGCCAGTAGTCCAGTCGAGACAGGGGTTAACGAGCAGTACTTC
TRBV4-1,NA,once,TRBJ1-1,CASSQGSREGLAFF,TGCGCCAGCAGCCAAGGTAGTAGAGAGGGTTTGGCTTTCTTT
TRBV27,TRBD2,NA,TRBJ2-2,CASSWGLAGSYTGELFF,TGTGCCAGCAGTTGGGGACTAGCGGGATCATACACCGGGGAGCTGTTTTTT